This T cell receptor beta chain was recorded in a study of OX40 agonist ivuxolimab in advanced cancers. A single count supports this clone. The V segment lost 3 bases and the J segment 5 bases; nucleotides outside the gene matches: 9. The length of the CDR3 is 15 residues. CDR1 is LGHNA and CDR2 is YSLEER in the germline V gene. Data came from immunoSEQ multiplex PCR; TCRdb stores just in-frame clones and leaves some out. The sample records approximately 54,000 clones, roughly 90% being singletons. The TCR comes from an adult with an advanced solid tumor such as melanoma, head and neck, liver or kidney cancer. The chain links TRBV4-3 to TRBJ2-7, with 8 bases aligning to TRBD1. Specimen: CD4+ or CD8+ T cells sorted from blood, collected in a trial of the OX40 agonist ivuxolimab. The CDR3 here is CASSQGTGIPNEQYF. As DNA, the CDR3 is TGCGCCAGCAGCCAGGGGACAGGTATACCGAACGAGCAGTACTTC.